This TCR beta chain was found in a study of cytomegalovirus exposure and HLA in healthy donors. Study conclusions and caveats: Indistinguishable V segments, including TRBV6-2 and TRBV6-3, were excluded. Association with HLA alleles at 0.05 false discovery rate was found for 17,000 or so TCR beta sequences in a later analysis. The study labeled 150 to 200 TCR beta chains cytomegalovirus-associated.

The germline gives CDR1 SGHDN, CDR2 FVKESK. The CDR3 totals 14 residues. V was clipped by 3 bases and J by 1 base, with 9 bases between them. The PCR used 60 Vbeta and 13 Jbeta primers. This table comes from immunoSEQ multiplex PCR, and its TCRdb copy is limited to in-frame clones, with some not included. This listing includes tens of thousands of clones. Details on this clone: Its target is unknown.

When sampled, the donors appeared nominally healthy, though they likely had unrecorded immune exposures. The chain has TRBV14 and TRBJ1-1, with a tentative D call TRBD1 (6 bases). The origin of this receptor is a boy aged 5-17 years in good health and CMV-seronegative. Sequenced input: PBMCs. The CDR3 DNA is TGTGCCAGCAGCCACAGAGGGGGGAACACTGAAGCTTTCTTT. It is translated as CASSHRGGNTEAFF.